This TCR beta chain was sequenced during a study of T cell responses to AZD1222 COVID-19 vaccine. The table came from immunoSEQ multiplex PCR; TCRdb's copy has only in-frame clones and leaves some out. The profile shows tens of thousands of clones, 80% to 90% of them singletons. The CDR3 is made up of 16 amino acids. Germline V gene sequence: CDR1 SGHRS, CDR2 YFSETQ. V shed 4 bases, J shed 5 bases, and the junction held 15 bases outside the gene matches. The sequencing used peripheral blood, collected 28 days after the second AZD1222 dose. V is TRBV5-1 and J is TRBJ2-7; TRBD1 aligns across 7 bases. The origin of this receptor is an adult who received the AZD1222 COVID-19 vaccine. CDR3 sequence: CASSEELQDRAHEQYF. CDR3 DNA sequence: TGCGCCAGCAGCGAAGAGCTTCAAGACAGGGCCCACGAGCAGTACTTC.